The 30 T cell receptor beta chains in this list originate from one sample, sequenced in a study of brain T cells in children with intractable seizures. Sample time point: blood from clinic visit 5 months post-surgery; TSC patient then seizure free. This table comes from immunoSEQ multiplex PCR, and its TCRdb copy is limited to in-frame clones, with some not included. This table has about 350,000 clones, more than 85% appearing once. This material consisted of peripheral blood, taken around 5 months after surgery. The source is a boy less than two years old with tuberous sclerosis and intractable seizures.

This chain connects TRBV12-3 or TRBV12-4 to TRBJ2-7; 7 positions match TRBD1. The CDR3 contains 12 residues. With V trimmed by 8 bases and J by 4 bases, 5 bases remained unmatched. This chain's CDR3 is CASSRGLYEQYF. DNA for the CDR3: TGTGCCAGCTCGAGGGGGCTGTACGAGCAGTACTTC.

The chain links TRBV5-1 to TRBJ2-7, with 7 bases fitting TRBD1. Germline-derived CDR1 and CDR2 are SGHRS and YFSETQ. V was pared by 0 bases and J by 5 bases, with 14 bases of the junction left unmatched. The CDR3 is 17 residues long. The DNA of the CDR3 is TGCGCCAGCAGCTTGGCCTTTGAGGGGGCGGCCGGCGACGAGCAGTACTTC. It encodes CASSLAFEGAAGDEQYF. Full variable domain (missing parts from reference TRBV5-1 and TRBJ2-7): KAGVTQTPRYLIKTRGQQVTLSCSPISGHRSVSWYQQTPGQGLQFLFEYFSETQRNKGNFPGRFSGRQFSNSRSEMNVSTLELGDSALYLCASSLAFEGAAGDEQYFGPGTRLTVT.

V gene TRBV30 combines with J gene TRBJ1-4; D unclear. Germline V lookup: CDR1 GTSNPN, CDR2 SVGIG (reference sequence). CDR3 length: 15 residues. V was trimmed by 1 base and J by 0 bases, leaving 9 bases between them. DNA for the CDR3: TGTGCCTGGAGTGAAGTGGACGCAACTAATGAAAAACTGTTTTTT. This encodes CAWSEVDATNEKLFF.

The J gene is TRBJ2-7, the V gene TRBV5-3, with TRBD1 identical over 8 bases. TRBV5-3 is known as an ORF, though its function is uncertain. V gave up 4 bases and J gave up 2 bases; unmatched junction bases: 5. This CDR3 has 14 residues. The CDR3 DNA follows: TGTGCCAGAAGCCGGGACAGGCCTACCTACGAGCAGTACTTC. Encoded protein: CARSRDRPTYEQYF.

J is TRBJ1-2 and V is TRBV24-1, with a tentative D call TRBD1 (5 bases). The CDR3 consists of 12 residues. From germline, CDR1 is KGHDR and CDR2 SFDVKD. Trimming pared 9 bases from V and 2 bases from J, leaving 9 bases between. CDR3 sequence reads: CATRTPNYGYTF. As DNA, the CDR3 is TGTGCCACCCGGACACCGAACTATGGCTACACCTTC.

The V call is TRBV6-2 or TRBV6-3, the J call TRBJ1-1, with a tentative D call TRBD1 (6 bases). The V gene lost 2 bases and the J gene lost 5 bases, with 12 bases spanning the gap. The germline gives CDR1 MNHEY, CDR2 SVGEGT. This CDR3 comprises 14 residues. For the CDR3, the DNA is TGTGCCAGCAGTTACCTGAGCAGGGGAACTGAAGCTTTCTTT. It encodes CASSYLSRGTEAFF.

The V and J genes are TRBV5-4 and TRBJ1-2; 7 bases map to TRBD1. CDR3 length equals 14 residues. Germline CDR1 reads SGHNT; CDR2 reads YYREEE (reference sequence). V was pared by 1 base and J by 8 bases, with 8 bases of the junction left unmatched. The CDR3, as DNA: TGTGCCAGCAGCTTGTCTGGGACAGTGGGGGGCTACACCTTC. It codes for CASSLSGTVGGYTF.

This sequence joins TRBV24-1 and TRBJ2-4; D may match TRBD1 or TRBD2 (6 bases each). Trimming stripped 3 bases from V and 0 bases from J, with 14 bases between. Germline CDR1 KGHDR, CDR2 SFDVKD. There are 17 residues in the CDR3. In DNA, the CDR3 is TGTGCCACCAGTGATGGTGGGGGGCCTTTAGCCAAAAACATTCAGTACTTC. This codes for CATSDGGGPLAKNIQYF.

The chain uses TRBV24-1 and TRBJ1-2; the D is unclear. CDR1 is KGHDR, CDR2 SFDVKD, per germline. The length of the CDR3 is 17 residues. The V gene lost 6 bases and the J gene lost 4 bases, with 23 bases spanning the gap. The CDR3 spells CATSPREVPPPRYGYTF. DNA for the CDR3: TGTGCCACCAGTCCTAGGGAGGTCCCTCCGCCCCGCTATGGCTACACCTTC.

The chain employs TRBV28 and TRBJ2-3; possibly TRBD1 for D (6 bases). CDR1 is MDHEN, CDR2 SYDVKM, per germline. The CDR3 has 15 residues. V gave up 6 bases and J gave up 1 base, with 14 bases separating them. Written as DNA, the CDR3 is TGTGCCAGCAGATACGGGACACGACGCACAGATACGCAGTATTTT. Translated: CASRYGTRRTDTQYF.

The rearrangement uses TRBV12-5 and TRBJ1-5; weak D call: TRBD1 (6 bases). CDR3 size: 16 residues. Trimming took off 0 bases at V and 1 base at J, with 10 bases between the two ends. CDR1 is LGHNT and CDR2 is FRNRAP in the germline V gene. The CDR3 nucleotides read TGTGCTAGTGGTTTGGTAGGACAGTTGAGCAATCAGCCCCAGCATTTT. Amino acids: CASGLVGQLSNQPQHF.

The J gene is TRBJ2-2, the V gene TRBV28; 8 positions agree with TRBD2. With V trimmed by 0 bases and J by 4 bases, 10 bases remained unmatched. The CDR3 is made up of 18 amino acids. Germline CDR1 reads MDHEN; CDR2 reads SYDVKM. CDR3 loop: CASSLWTWTSRGTGELFF. The CDR3 coding sequence is TGTGCCAGCAGTTTATGGACCTGGACTAGCCGGGGCACCGGGGAGCTGTTTTTT.

The J gene is TRBJ1-6, the V gene TRBV9; D is undetermined. The CDR3 has 15 residues. Trimming cost V 2 bases and J 10 bases, with 16 bases left between them. Looked up from germline, CDR1 is SGDLS and CDR2 is YYNGEE. The CDR3 here is CASSVGGQLGSPLHF. Here the CDR3 DNA reads TGTGCCAGCAGCGTCGGTGGCCAGCTCGGCTCACCCCTCCACTTT.

This clone has just one count. This rearrangement joins TRBV6-5 to TRBJ1-5; no definite D call. The CDR3 extends over 15 amino acids. V was pared by 5 bases and J by 0 bases, with 11 bases between. Per germline, CDR1 MNHEY and CDR2 SVGAGI. The CDR3 sequence: CASSLIYHSNQPQHF. In DNA, the CDR3 is TGTGCCAGCAGTCTCATTTATCATAGCAATCAGCCCCAGCATTTT.

The chain combines TRBV3-1 (or the pseudogene TRBV3-2) with TRBJ2-7; D uncertain. Germline loops: CDR1 LGHDT, CDR2 YNNKEL (reference sequence). V was pared by 5 bases and J by 2 bases, with 13 bases between. The CDR3 runs 14 residues. CDR3 in DNA: TGTGCCAGCAGCGCCGGACGGCATGCCTACGAGCAGTACTTC. Amino acids: CASSAGRHAYEQYF.

This chain joins TRBV2 and TRBJ1-2, with D tentatively TRBD1 (6 bases). Germline CDR1 SNHLY, CDR2 FYNNEI. The V end lost 6 bases, the J end lost 8 bases, and 19 bases lay between the germline ends. CDR3 length equals 14 residues. CDR3 bases: TGTGCCAGCAGAGCGACAGGCCTGGGGTGGGGCTACACCTTC. Protein product: CASRATGLGWGYTF.

The CDR3 loop is CASSKVEQGAF. The CDR3, as DNA: TGTGCCAGCAGCAAAGTAGAACAGGGGGCCTTC. The chain carries TRBV21-1 and TRBJ1-2; the table calls TRBD1, which could not be checked here. TRBV21-1 is a listed pseudogene. This CDR3 region has 11 residues.

The V gene is TRBV19, the J gene TRBJ2-5, with D perhaps matching TRBD1 (6 bases). Germline V lookup: CDR1 LNHDA, CDR2 SQIVND (reference sequence). Trimming pared 6 bases from V and 1 base from J, leaving 12 bases between. The length of the CDR3 is 14 residues. The CDR3 region is CASRPGQPQETQYF. CDR3 nucleotide sequence: TGTGCCAGTAGACCAGGACAGCCCCAAGAGACCCAGTACTTC.

V and J are TRBV5-6 and TRBJ1-6; a possible D gene is TRBD1 (5 bases). Germline lookup yields CDR1 SGHDT and CDR2 YYEEEE. The V end lost 0 bases, the J end lost 3 bases, and 7 bases lay between the germline ends. This CDR3 is built from 15 residues. This CDR3 is CASSLGGVYNSPLHF. As DNA, the CDR3 is TGTGCCAGCAGCTTGGGAGGGGTCTATAATTCACCCCTCCACTTT.

The rearrangement uses TRBV6-4 and TRBJ2-7, with TRBD1 matching 8 bases. Trimming removed 4 bases from V and 3 bases from J; junction bases left unmatched: 2. The CDR3 sequence is 13 residues long. The germline V gene encodes CDR1 MRHNA and CDR2 SNTAGT. In DNA form, the CDR3 reads TGTGCCAGCAGTGGGACAGGGATCTACGAGCAGTACTTC. Translated, it gives CASSGTGIYEQYF.

This chain connects TRBV30 to TRBJ2-7; TRBD1 agrees at 9 bases. Germline V gives CDR1 GTSNPN, CDR2 SVGIG (reference sequence). This CDR3 has 14 residues. Trimming removed 2 bases from V and 3 bases from J; junction bases left unmatched: 5. The chain's CDR3 is CAWSSGTGNYEQYF. The CDR3 DNA is TGTGCCTGGAGTTCAGGGACAGGGAACTACGAGCAGTACTTC.

The genes are TRBV6-2 or TRBV6-3 and TRBJ2-5; no definite D call. CDR1 is MNHEY and CDR2 is SVGEGT in the germline V gene. The CDR3 contains 14 residues. The V end lost 4 bases, the J end lost 4 bases, and 13 bases lay between the germline ends. Written as DNA, the CDR3 is TGTGCCAGCAGTTCAAACCTTCGAGGAGAGACCCAGTACTTC. Its protein product is CASSSNLRGETQYF.

The chain combines TRBV3-1 (or the pseudogene TRBV3-2) with TRBJ2-5, with 12 bases fitting TRBD2. The CDR3 runs 18 residues. Trimming cost V 1 base and J 2 bases; bases outside gene matches: 8. Germline V gives CDR1 LGHDT, CDR2 YNNKEL (reference sequence). In nucleotides, the CDR3 is TGTGCCAGCAGCCAAGGTCTAGCGGGGGGGATATCTCAAGAGACCCAGTACTTC. Protein: CASSQGLAGGISQETQYF.

The genes are TRBV7-3 and TRBJ1-6; 8 nucleotides agree with TRBD1. CDR3 length equals 16 residues. J was trimmed by 5 bases and V by 2 bases; bases with no gene match: 5. Germline CDR1 SGHTA, CDR2 FQGTGA. The CDR3 protein is CASSLGGTGNNSPLHF. The CDR3, as DNA: TGTGCCAGCAGCTTAGGCGGGACAGGAAATAATTCACCCCTCCACTTT. The entire variable domain, with the rest obtained from reference TRBV7-3 and TRBJ1-6, is as follows: GAGVSQTPSNKVTEKGKYVELRCDPISGHTALYWYRQSLGQGPEFLIYFQGTGAADDSGLPNDRFFAVRPEGSVSTLKIQRTERGDSAVYLCASSLGGTGNNSPLHFGNGTRLTVT.

The genes are TRBV9 and TRBJ1-5, with 7 nucleotides matching TRBD1. Germline assignment: CDR1 SGDLS and CDR2 YYNGEE. V gave up 3 bases and J gave up 0 bases; unmatched junction bases: 9. The CDR3 is 17 residues long. The CDR3 spells CASSGLPTGTSNQPQHF. Written as DNA, the CDR3 is TGTGCCAGCAGCGGCCTTCCGACAGGGACTAGCAATCAGCCCCAGCATTTT.

The chain couples TRBV7-9 to TRBJ2-1; TRBD2 matches 12 bases. From germline, CDR1 is SEHNR and CDR2 FQNEAQ (reference sequence). V lost 4 bases and J lost 5; bases outside the gene matches: 6. The CDR3 sequence is 16 residues long. CDR3: CASSWRLAGDNNEQFF. Here the CDR3 DNA reads TGTGCCAGCAGCTGGCGACTAGCGGGGGATAACAATGAGCAGTTCTTC.

The chain joins TRBV19 to TRBJ1-1; D is uncertain. CDR1 and CDR2 (germline): LNHDA, SQIVND (reference sequence). The ends were cut back, 4 bases at V and 2 bases at J, with 8 bases in the middle. CDR3 length: 13 residues. The CDR3, as DNA: TGTGCCAGTAGTAGCCGCCAAAACACTGAAGCTTTCTTT. Translating gives CASSSRQNTEAFF.

The chain employs TRBV4-1 and TRBJ2-1; no clear D gene. The germline gives CDR1 MGHRA, CDR2 YSYEKL. V dropped 4 bases and J dropped 9 bases, with 13 bases sitting between them. This CDR3 is 13 amino acids long. CDR3 loop: CASSPSTSGEQFF. The CDR3 bases are TGCGCCAGCAGCCCTTCCACGTCGGGTGAGCAGTTCTTC.

A single count supports this clone. The chain uses TRBV9 and TRBJ2-2, with D perhaps TRBD2 (6 bases). The CDR3 is made up of 15 amino acids. Trimming shortened V by 0 bases and J by 1 base, and 7 bases separated the two germline ends. Germline V gene sequence: CDR1 SGDLS, CDR2 YYNGEE. CDR3 nucleotide sequence: TGTGCCAGCAGCGTAGTTAGCGGGAACACCGGGGAGCTGTTTTTT. Protein: CASSVVSGNTGELFF.

The gene calls are TRBV9 and TRBJ1-1, with TRBD1 matching over 9 bases. CDR1 SGDLS and CDR2 YYNGEE come from the germline V gene. CDR3 length: 12 residues. V trimming: 3 bases; J trimming: 7 bases; junction bases outside the gene matches: 1. CDR3 bases: TGTGCCAGCAGCGGGACAGGGGATGAAGCTTTCTTT. It is translated as CASSGTGDEAFF.